These 30 T cell receptor beta chains were all obtained from the same sample, sequenced in a study of blood T cell repertoires in COVID-19. Assay: immunoSEQ multiplex PCR; the TCRdb copy retains only in-frame clones and omits some. The data contain some 320,000 clones, just under 90% of them seen just once; the ten biggest clones take up less than 3.5%. The material sequenced was PBMCs or T cells enriched from blood (not recorded which). The source of these receptors is a woman aged 50 to 60 who had been exposed to COVID-19.

This chain uses TRBV4-2 with TRBJ2-7; TRBD2 matches at 7 bases. The junction had 9 bases not matched to a gene; V was cut back by 1 base and J by 0 bases. Per germline, CDR1 LGHNA and CDR2 YNFKEQ. The CDR3 is 17 amino acids. This CDR3 is CASSQAKGLSFSYEQYF. The CDR3 coding sequence is TGTGCCAGCAGCCAAGCCAAGGGACTATCCTTCTCCTACGAGCAGTACTTC.

The chain joins TRBV4-1 to TRBJ1-2, with no clear D. Trimming took off 4 bases at V and 4 bases at J, with 13 bases between the two ends. The CDR3 spans 14 residues. Per the germline V gene, CDR1 is MGHRA and CDR2 is YSYEKL. DNA for the CDR3: TGCGCCAGCAGCCCGCCGGGAATAATCTATGGCTACACCTTC. Translation gives CASSPPGIIYGYTF.

This chain joins TRBV2 and TRBJ1-1; D call uncertain. Germline CDR1 reads SNHLY; CDR2 reads FYNNEI. CDR3 size: 15 residues. The V and J ends lost 2 bases and 10 bases respectively, with 20 bases between them. DNA for the CDR3: TGTGCCAGCAGTGAACCCTCGGGATTCCTCCTGGGAGCTTTCTTT. Its protein product is CASSEPSGFLLGAFF.

The table lists this clone with a count of one. The chain couples TRBV27 to TRBJ1-6; D remains unclear. Between the trimmed V and J ends, which lost 5 bases and 8 bases, there was a span of 13 bases. The CDR3 spans 14 residues. Germline CDR1 MNHEY, CDR2 SMNVEV (reference sequence). The CDR3 DNA sequence: TGTGCCAGCAGTCCCTCGGGGAGAGATTCACCCCTCCACTTT. Encoded protein: CASSPSGRDSPLHF.

This rearrangement joins TRBV3-1 (or the pseudogene TRBV3-2) to TRBJ1-2; D unclear. This CDR3 comprises 14 residues. From germline, CDR1 is LGHDT and CDR2 YNNKEL (reference sequence). V lost 5 bases and J lost 4, with 14 bases in between. Here the CDR3 reads CASSESNGVYGYTF. CDR3 DNA sequence: TGTGCCAGCAGCGAAAGCAACGGGGTCTATGGCTACACCTTC.

V is TRBV4-1 and J is TRBJ1-6; D uncertain. Germline assignment: CDR1 MGHRA and CDR2 YSYEKL. V was pared by 0 bases and J by 9 bases, with 15 bases between. This CDR3 has 16 residues. As DNA, the CDR3 is TGCGCCAGCAGCCAAGATCGGCGCGGCGGCCTTTCACCCCTCCACTTT. Its translation: CASSQDRRGGLSPLHF.

The V call is TRBV5-1, the J call TRBJ1-6; D is perhaps TRBD1 (5 bases). The CDR3 contains 15 residues. Trimming left V 3 bases short and J 5 bases short, with 12 bases between. CDR1 is SGHRS, CDR2 YFSETQ, per germline. CDR3 coding DNA: TGCGCCAGCAGCTACAGGTCCAGGGATAATTCACCCCTCCACTTT. Protein sequence: CASSYRSRDNSPLHF.

This sequence joins TRBV19 and TRBJ1-5; D is uncertain. Germline V gives CDR1 LNHDA, CDR2 SQIVND (reference sequence). The CDR3 loop spans 12 amino acids. V gave up 2 bases and J gave up 5 bases, with 4 bases separating them. CDR3: CASSILYQPQHF. In DNA form, the CDR3 reads TGTGCCAGTAGTATATTATATCAGCCCCAGCATTTT.

V gene TRBV6-5 combines with J gene TRBJ2-2, with D perhaps matching TRBD1 (6 bases). Germline-derived CDR1 and CDR2 are MNHEY and SVGAGI. This CDR3 spans 13 amino acids. Trimming took off 6 bases at V and 9 bases at J, with 14 bases between the two ends. Here the CDR3 reads CASSKRGFRELFF. As DNA, the CDR3 is TGTGCCAGCAGCAAGAGGGGGTTCAGGGAGCTGTTTTTT.

The chain has TRBV9 and TRBJ2-5, with a tentative D call TRBD1 (6 bases). Germline-derived CDR1 and CDR2 are SGDLS and YYNGEE. The CDR3 runs 16 residues. Trimming shortened V by 0 bases and J by 0 bases, and 12 bases separated the two germline ends. This CDR3 reads CASSVGRGKYQETQYF. CDR3 nucleotide sequence: TGTGCCAGCAGCGTAGGCAGGGGCAAGTACCAAGAGACCCAGTACTTC.

This clone came up a few times. The J gene is TRBJ1-4, the V gene TRBV29-1, with D uncertain. From germline, CDR1 is SQVTM and CDR2 ANQGSEA. V was trimmed by 7 bases and J by 8 bases, leaving 17 bases between them. The CDR3 is 13 residues long. CDR3: CSALGGNNEKLFF. In nucleotides, the CDR3 is TGCAGCGCTCTAGGAGGCAATAACGAAAAACTGTTTTTT.

V gene TRBV7-9 combines with J gene TRBJ2-7; a possible D gene is TRBD2 (6 bases). Germline loops: CDR1 SEHNR, CDR2 FQNEAQ (reference sequence). Trimming took off 5 bases at V and 2 bases at J, with 10 bases between the two ends. The CDR3 length is 13 residues. CDR3: CASSRGGTYEQYF. The CDR3 coding sequence is TGTGCCAGCAGCAGAGGAGGGACCTACGAGCAGTACTTC.

Concerning this clone: The sample carries other DNA sequences with the same CDR3. The chain links TRBV19 to TRBJ1-5; 8 bases are shared with TRBD1. The length of the CDR3 is 14 residues. CDR1 is LNHDA, CDR2 SQIVND, per germline (reference sequence). With 6 bases clipped from V and 3 bases from J, the junction kept 4 bases outside the gene matches. CDR3 sequence reads: CASSSTGDNQPQHF. The CDR3 nucleotides are TGTGCCAGTAGCTCGACAGGGGACAATCAGCCCCAGCATTTT.

The chain has TRBV15 and TRBJ1-4, with a weak D call TRBD1 (5 bases). This CDR3 region has 16 residues. Looked up from germline, CDR1 is LNHNV and CDR2 is YYDKDF (reference sequence). V lost 1 base, J lost 7 bases, and 16 bases lay in between. The DNA for the CDR3 is TGTGCCACCAGCAGAGGAAAGACCGGGGGTGGTGAAAAACTGTTTTTT. It codes for CATSRGKTGGGEKLFF.

CDR3 region: CASPRLAGTYGYTGELFF. The CDR3 region has the DNA TGTGCCTCCCCTCGACTAGCGGGGACCTACGGATACACCGGGGAGCTGTTTTTT. The gene calls are TRBV30 and TRBJ2-2; 11 bases agree with TRBD2. This CDR3 has 18 residues. The ends lost 7 bases at V and 3 bases at J; junction bases unmatched: 16. Looked up from germline, CDR1 is GTSNPN and CDR2 is SVGIG (reference sequence).

The chain is built from TRBV6-5 and TRBJ1-6; no firm D call. Germline V gives CDR1 MNHEY, CDR2 SVGAGI. Trimming stripped 6 bases from V and 8 bases from J, with 17 bases between. The CDR3 is 15 residues long. Written as DNA, the CDR3 is TGTGCCAGCAGCGTCCGGAGGACTGCCGATTCACCCCTCCACTTT. Translated, it gives CASSVRRTADSPLHF.

The chain recombines TRBV11-2 with TRBJ1-2; TRBD1 matches at 7 bases. V dropped 5 bases and J dropped 2; count of bases not matched to a gene: 2. Looked up from germline, CDR1 is SGHAT and CDR2 is FQNNGV. The CDR3 is 13 amino acids. The DNA for the CDR3 is TGTGCCAGCAGCCCACAGGGGAACTATGGCTACACCTTC. It yields the protein CASSPQGNYGYTF.

J is TRBJ2-3 and V is TRBV13; TRBD2 matches at 7 bases. V shed 8 bases, J shed 1 base, and the junction held 3 bases outside the gene matches. The length of the CDR3 is 13 residues. Per germline, CDR1 PRHDT and CDR2 FYEKMQ (reference sequence). The CDR3 protein is CASGSGGTDTQYF. DNA for the CDR3: TGTGCCAGCGGAAGCGGGGGCACAGATACGCAGTATTTT.

The chain employs TRBV5-1 and TRBJ2-7; 7 nucleotides align to TRBD2. Per germline, CDR1 SGHRS and CDR2 YFSETQ. The trim removed 0 bases at V and 5 bases at J, leaving 8 bases unmatched. There are 15 residues in the CDR3. As DNA, the CDR3 is TGCGCCAGCAGCTTGGAGGGAGGGTTGAGTAACGAGCAGTACTTC. Translated: CASSLEGGLSNEQYF. The full variable domain, with the rest looked up from reference TRBV5-1 and TRBJ2-7, is KAGVTQTPRYLIKTRGQQVTLSCSPISGHRSVSWYQQTPGQGLQFLFEYFSETQRNKGNFPGRFSGRQFSNSRSEMNVSTLELGDSALYLCASSLEGGLSNEQYFGPGTRLTVT.

This sequence joins TRBV5-1 and TRBJ1-4; TRBD1 is a possible D gene (5 bases). CDR3 length: 16 residues. Trimming took off 1 base at V and 7 bases at J, with 17 bases between the two ends. The germline V gene encodes CDR1 SGHRS and CDR2 YFSETQ. This CDR3 is CASSLSTGQEGEKLFF. CDR3 sequence (DNA): TGCGCCAGCAGCTTGTCCACAGGCCAAGAAGGTGAAAAACTGTTTTTT.

The chain joins TRBV5-5 to TRBJ2-6; D possibly corresponds to TRBD1 (6 bases). Trimming took off 4 bases at V and 2 bases at J, with 16 bases between the two ends. In germline, CDR1 is SGHKS, CDR2 YYEKEE (reference sequence). The CDR3 loop spans 17 amino acids. CDR3 nucleotides: TGTGCCAGCAGCCCGTTACGAGGACAGACTGGGGCCAACGTCCTGACTTTC. Its protein product is CASSPLRGQTGANVLTF.

The chain recombines TRBV3-1 (or the pseudogene TRBV3-2) with TRBJ2-1; 9 bases are shared with TRBD2. The V gene's germline CDR1 is LGHDT and CDR2 YNNKEL (reference sequence). The V segment lost 0 bases and the J segment 8 bases; nucleotides outside the gene matches: 8. This CDR3 has 16 amino acids. The CDR3 DNA is TGTGCCAGCAGCCAAGAATGGGCGGGGGGGCGGCATGAGCAGTTCTTC. This encodes CASSQEWAGGRHEQFF.

The chain employs TRBV10-3 and TRBJ2-7; D is perhaps TRBD1 (6 bases). V lost 10 bases and J 0 bases, leaving 13 bases between the germline ends. This CDR3 spans 13 amino acids. Looked up from germline, CDR1 is ENHRY and CDR2 is SYGVKD. CDR3 residues: CATYRDNSYEQYF. CDR3 coding DNA: TGTGCCACCTACCGGGACAACTCCTACGAGCAGTACTTC.

The chain links TRBV27 to TRBJ1-1, with 8 bases matching TRBD1. Germline CDR1 reads MNHEY; CDR2 reads SMNVEV (reference sequence). The CDR3 length is 13 residues. Germline trimming cut 7 bases from V and 1 base from J; bases unmatched to any gene: 2. The chain's CDR3 is CASKGQGNTEAFF. In nucleotides, the CDR3 is TGTGCCAGCAAAGGACAGGGGAACACTGAAGCTTTCTTT.

The chain has TRBV6-6 and TRBJ1-6; 12 nucleotides align to TRBD1. The CDR3 has 14 residues. Trimming at V came to 6 bases and at J to 11 bases, leaving 5 bases not matched to a gene. Germline-derived CDR1 and CDR2 are MNHNY and SVGAGI (reference sequence). The CDR3 here is CASSRDRGPAPLHF. In DNA form, the CDR3 reads TGTGCCAGCAGCAGGGACAGGGGGCCAGCACCCCTCCACTTT.

The genes are TRBV18 and TRBJ2-5; D remains ambiguous. Trimming cost V 2 bases and J 5 bases, with 6 bases left between them. Germline values: CDR1 KGHSH, CDR2 LQKENI. The CDR3 spans 12 residues. CDR3 sequence (DNA): TGTGCCAGCTCACCATCGGGTGAGACCCAGTACTTC. Protein product: CASSPSGETQYF.

J is TRBJ1-5 and V is TRBV19; 8 positions agree with TRBD1. The CDR3 sequence is 13 residues long. V was pared by 5 bases and J by 8 bases, with 5 bases of the junction left unmatched. CDR1 and CDR2 (germline): LNHDA, SQIVND (reference sequence). This CDR3 is CASSVKDREPQHF. The DNA for the CDR3 is TGTGCCAGTAGTGTAAAGGACAGGGAGCCCCAGCATTTT. Using reference TRBV19 and TRBJ1-5 for the parts outside the CDR3, the full variable domain is DGGITQSPKYLFRKEGQNVTLSCEQNLNHDAMYWYRQDPGQGLRLIYYSQIVNDFQKGDIAEGYSVSREKKESFPLTVTSAQKNPTAFYLCASSVKDREPQHFGDGTRLSIL.

The CDR3 DNA reads as TGTGCCAGTACCCCAGGGGGGTTAGTTCACATTCAGTACTTC. The encoded protein is CASTPGGLVHIQYF. The chain recombines TRBV19 with TRBJ2-4; possibly TRBD1 for D (7 bases). The CDR3 has 14 residues. V shed 7 bases and J shed 8 bases, with 18 bases lying between them. Germline V gene sequence: CDR1 LNHDA, CDR2 SQIVND (reference sequence).

V gene TRBV7-9 combines with J gene TRBJ2-3; weak D call: TRBD1 (5 bases). The germline V gene has CDR1 SEHNR and CDR2 FQNEAQ (reference sequence). CDR3 length: 16 residues. The ends were cut back, 1 base at V and 0 bases at J, with 11 bases in the middle. The chain's CDR3 is CASSLGQGSSTDTQYF. CDR3 bases: TGTGCCAGCAGCTTAGGTCAGGGCTCGAGCACAGATACGCAGTATTTT. The variable domain in full, with the rest retrieved from reference TRBV7-9 and TRBJ2-3, is DTGVSQNPRHKITKRGQNVTFRCDPISEHNRLYWYRQTLGQGPEFLTYFQNEAQLEKSRLLSDRFSAERPKGSFSTLEIQRTEQGDSAMYLCASSLGQGSSTDTQYFGPGTRLTVL.

A single count supports this clone. V usage is TRBV5-1 and J usage is TRBJ2-1, with no clear D. CDR1 is SGHRS and CDR2 is YFSETQ in the germline V gene. This CDR3 contains 15 residues. Trimming pared 3 bases from V and 8 bases from J, leaving 18 bases between. In DNA, the CDR3 is TGCGCCAGCAGCTCCGAGAGTGGTCCGCTGCATGAGCAGTTCTTC. Its protein is CASSSESGPLHEQFF. The full variable domain, completed using reference TRBV5-1 and TRBJ2-1, is KAGVTQTPRYLIKTRGQQVTLSCSPISGHRSVSWYQQTPGQGLQFLFEYFSETQRNKGNFPGRFSGRQFSNSRSEMNVSTLELGDSALYLCASSSESGPLHEQFFGPGTRLTVL.